The clone carrying this TCR beta chain was counted a single time. Authors' processing steps: Using reference gene primer amplification, nucleated cell counts were estimated. TCRdb's copy holds only in-frame clones and misses some; the assay was immunoSEQ multiplex PCR. V, J and clone size reflect that table, while D and trimming were determined from the DNA. The data contain around 380,000 clones, about 89% of them singletons. V lost 2 bases and J 0 bases, leaving 12 bases between the germline ends. The CDR3 consists of 16 residues. Germline CDR1 reads SGHAT; CDR2 reads FQNNGV. This sample is drawn from a study of blood T cell repertoires in COVID-19. About the research overall: Acute and convalescent COVID-19 samples came from the United States, Italy and Spain.

Across about two dozen US areas, participants ranged in age from about 18 to 90 years. Allocation to cohorts depended on clinical history reported by the participants. The origin of this receptor is a man aged 25-45 years who had recovered from COVID-19. Sequencing input: PBMCs or T cells enriched from blood (not recorded which). The chain is built from TRBV11-2 and TRBJ2-3; no definite D call. The CDR3 is CASSLMAVPSTDTQYF. The CDR3, as DNA: TGTGCCAGCAGCTTAATGGCAGTTCCTAGCACAGATACGCAGTATTTT.